These 14 T cell receptor beta chains came from one sample sequenced in a study of shared T cell receptors in the human thymus. Here immunoSEQ multiplex PCR was the method, and the copy in TCRdb shows in-frame clones only, minus some. Of hundreds of thousands of clones in the sample, about 95% were seen once. Source material: thymocytes. Receptors originate from a human donor.

CDR3 coding DNA: TGTGCCAGCAGTTATGACAGGGGGGGACAGCCCCAGCATTTT. It yields the protein CASSYDRGGQPQHF. V is TRBV28 and J is TRBJ1-5, with TRBD1 matching over 9 bases. Germline V lookup: CDR1 MDHEN, CDR2 SYDVKM. The CDR3 totals 14 residues. V was pared by 4 bases and J by 7 bases, with 5 bases of the junction left unmatched.

This sequence joins TRBV5-1 and TRBJ2-3; possible D gene TRBD1, 5 bases. This CDR3 is 15 amino acids long. Germline V lookup: CDR1 SGHRS, CDR2 YFSETQ. V dropped 4 bases and J dropped 1 base, with 13 bases sitting between them. The CDR3 DNA follows: TGCGCCAGCAGCGGCACAGGTCCAGGCACAGATACGCAGTATTTT. Protein product: CASSGTGPGTDTQYF.

This rearrangement joins TRBV5-1 to TRBJ2-7, with 8 bases that match TRBD1. Germline V gene data show CDR1 as SGHRS and CDR2 as YFSETQ. This CDR3 spans 16 amino acids. V gave up 5 bases and J gave up 2 bases; unmatched junction bases: 12. The CDR3 loop reads CASSRRAGQEPYEQYF. The CDR3 coding sequence is TGCGCCAGCAGTCGCCGGGCGGGACAGGAGCCCTACGAGCAGTACTTC.

The chain is built from TRBV29-1 and TRBJ2-7, with no clear D. The CDR3 covers 14 residues. Trimming removed 4 bases at V and 0 bases at J, with 13 bases between. Germline CDR1 reads SQVTM; CDR2 reads ANQGSEA. The CDR3, as DNA: TGCAGCGTTGCAACCGAGAGAAGCTCCTACGAGCAGTACTTC. It yields the protein CSVATERSSYEQYF.

The J gene is TRBJ1-1, the V gene TRBV6-1, with unresolved D. The ends were cut back, 0 bases at V and 4 bases at J, with 15 bases in the middle. Germline V gene sequence: CDR1 MNHNS, CDR2 SASEGT. CDR3 length equals 16 residues. The CDR3 region has the DNA TGTGCCAGCAGTGAAGCGCTGAGGGAAGGACTCACTGAAGCTTTCTTT. It specifies CASSEALREGLTEAFF.

The chain joins TRBV7-2 to TRBJ1-1; TRBD1 agrees at 10 bases. Germline V lookup: CDR1 SGHTA, CDR2 FQGNSA. This CDR3 has 18 residues. V gave up 5 bases and J gave up 4 bases; unmatched junction bases: 16. The CDR3 nucleotides read TGTGCCAGCAGCCCAACCGAGGTATGCCGGGACAGGGGCACTGAAGCTTTCTTT. This gives the protein CASSPTEVCRDRGTEAFF.

The chain joins TRBV6-5 to TRBJ1-1, with D perhaps TRBD1 (5 bases). The CDR3 contains 15 residues. CDR1 and CDR2 from the germline V gene are MNHEY and SVGAGI. Between the trimmed V and J ends, which lost 0 bases and 4 bases, there was a span of 12 bases. The CDR3 nucleotides read TGTGCCAGCAGTTACTCGTCAGGGTGGTCCACTGAAGCTTTCTTT. Its translation is CASSYSSGWSTEAFF.

The genes are TRBV28 and TRBJ1-4; D remains ambiguous. Trimming took 2 bases from V and 3 from J, leaving 13 bases between them. The germline gives CDR1 MDHEN, CDR2 SYDVKM. The CDR3 is 16 residues long. The CDR3 DNA is TGTGCCAGCAGTTTAACCCGTCGAGGGCCTAATGAAAAACTGTTTTTT. Translated: CASSLTRRGPNEKLFF.

This sequence joins TRBV14 and TRBJ2-5; no reliable D call. This CDR3 is 15 amino acids long. Germline V lookup: CDR1 SGHDN, CDR2 FVKESK. Trimming took off 5 bases at V and 5 bases at J, with 18 bases between the two ends. The CDR3 DNA follows: TGTGCCAGCAGCGCCCGGACGTCATCAAGGGAGACCCAGTACTTC. Protein sequence: CASSARTSSRETQYF.

The rearrangement uses TRBV4-2 and TRBJ2-7; D might be TRBD1 (6 bases). Between the trimmed V and J ends, which lost 5 bases and 1 base, there was a span of 15 bases. Looked up from germline, CDR1 is LGHNA and CDR2 is YNFKEQ. This CDR3 has 15 residues. CDR3 sequence (DNA): TGTGCCAGCAGCGCACAGGGAAGTCTATCCTACGAGCAGTACTTC. Translation: CASSAQGSLSYEQYF.

The V gene is TRBV19, the J gene TRBJ1-1; tentatively, D is TRBD1 (5 bases). Germline V lookup: CDR1 LNHDA, CDR2 SQIVND (reference sequence). This CDR3 has 16 residues. Trimming removed 1 base at V and 4 bases at J, with 16 bases between. In DNA form, the CDR3 reads TGTGCCAGTAGTATAGTGACCATCGGGGGAGTCACTGAAGCTTTCTTT. This sequence encodes CASSIVTIGGVTEAFF.

The V gene is TRBV7-2, the J gene TRBJ2-7; D is possibly TRBD1 (6 bases). CDR3 length equals 16 residues. Germline CDR1 reads SGHTA; CDR2 reads FQGNSA. Trimming shortened V by 5 bases and J by 0 bases, and 17 bases separated the two germline ends. CDR3 DNA: TGTGCCAGCAGCCGCGAAGGGGGTGGGGGCTCCTACGAGCAGTACTTC. Translated, it gives CASSREGGGGSYEQYF.

V usage is TRBV7-3 and J usage is TRBJ2-3; either TRBD1 or TRBD2 may supply D (5 bases each). Germline loops: CDR1 SGHTA, CDR2 FQGTGA. The V end lost 2 bases, the J end lost 8 bases, and 14 bases lay between the germline ends. The CDR3 has 14 residues. For the CDR3, the DNA is TGTGCCAGCAGCTTAGGAGCACAGGAGGTTACGCAGTATTTT. Translating gives CASSLGAQEVTQYF.

J is TRBJ2-7 and V is TRBV4-3; a weak D match, TRBD1 (5 bases). Germline loops: CDR1 LGHNA, CDR2 YSLEER. The CDR3 spans 21 residues. V lost 0 bases, J lost 1 base, and 28 bases lay in between. CDR3 loop: CASSQEKEATGTVKISYEQYF. DNA of the CDR3: TGCGCCAGCAGCCAAGAAAAAGAGGCCACAGGCACGGTGAAGATATCCTACGAGCAGTACTTC.